This TCR beta chain was sequenced for a study of early T cells in non-severe SARS-CoV-2 infection. One entry per CDR3 protein, called by TCRdb with MiXCR from the 5' RACE reads. In the table there are over 55,000 distinct CDR3 sequences, 12% of which are singletons. As concerns this clonotype: Sequence at one end of the junction differs from germline and may be a read error.

Germline CDR1 and CDR2: LGHNA and YSLEER. The CDR3 sequence is 13 residues long. The source is an adult who was a healthcare worker with PCR-confirmed SARS-CoV-2 infection or an uninfected control (not recorded which). Source: whole blood, taken at baseline. The chain links TRBV4-3 to TRBJ2-3; 9 bases fit TRBD1. This CDR3 is CTSSRRTGELQYF. The CDR3 DNA follows: TGCACCAGCAGCCGAAGGACAGGGGAGCTGCAGTATTTT.